The 8 T cell receptor beta chains presented below share a single source sample, sequenced in a study of shared clonotypes between healthy human individuals. Only in-frame clones appear in the TCRdb table, and some are missing; sequencing was by immunoSEQ multiplex PCR. The data show about 490,000 clones, around 73% seen once. Sequencing was performed on PBMCs. These receptors were obtained from a woman aged 40-49 years in good health. Some clones in this sample may be carry-over from other donors' samples.

This clone has just a few counts. This chain connects TRBV2 to TRBJ2-2; the match to TRBD2 covers 8 bases. V shed 5 bases and J 8 bases; nucleotides not matched to a gene: 7. Germline CDR1 reads SNHLY; CDR2 reads FYNNEI. The CDR3 contains 14 residues. The CDR3 nucleotides read TGTGCCAGCAGTCCGGGACTAGTATCTGGGGAGCTGTTTTTT. Translation gives CASSPGLVSGELFF.

V and J are TRBV27 and TRBJ2-7; a possible D gene is TRBD2 (5 bases). Germline V CDR1 and CDR2: MNHEY, SMNVEV (reference sequence). V was trimmed by 9 bases and J by 2 bases, leaving 17 bases between them. This CDR3 contains 14 residues. The CDR3 reads CASSDQEVAYEQYF. The CDR3 bases are TGTGCCAGTAGTGACCAGGAGGTCGCCTACGAGCAGTACTTC.

Comments on this clone: A read error may produce the germline difference seen at one junction end. The genes are TRBV6-1 and TRBJ2-5; 9 nucleotides line up with TRBD1. The end of the DNA aligns better with TRBJ2-7, so the J call may be wrong. CDR3 length equals 16 residues. CDR1 and CDR2 (germline): MNHNS, SASEGT. This CDR3 is CASSESRDRDSGEQYF. The CDR3 region has the DNA TGCGCCAGCAGTGAGTCTAGGGACAGGGATAGCGGCGAGCAGTACTTC.

CDR3: CASSGVEQYF. DNA for the CDR3: TGTGCCAGCAGTGGGGTTGAGCAGTACTTC. This chain connects TRBV11-2 to TRBJ2-7; D gene unclear. Germline V gives CDR1 SGHAT, CDR2 FQNNGV. The germline V and J ends were trimmed by 6 bases and 7 bases, with 7 bases remaining between them. This CDR3 is built from 10 residues.

Regarding this clone: Given a far larger clone just one base away, this is likely a sequencing read error. Other DNA sequences within the sample encode an identical CDR3. The rearrangement links TRBV28 to TRBJ1-3; maybe TRBD1 (5 bases). The CDR3 covers 14 residues. Trimming took 9 bases from V and 2 from J, leaving 14 bases between them. CDR1 and CDR2 (germline): MDHEN, SYDVKM. The CDR3 loop is CASSGHFPGNTIYF. CDR3 coding DNA: TGTGCCAGTAGTGGACACTTTCCTGGAAACACCATATATTTT.

V is TRBV27 and J is TRBJ2-1, with D possibly matching TRBD2 (6 bases). CDR1 is MNHEY, CDR2 SMNVEV, per germline (reference sequence). The CDR3 has 14 amino acids. V lost 2 bases and J lost 9, with 14 bases in between. CDR3 region: CASSLRETRLEQFF. CDR3 DNA sequence: TGTGCCAGCAGTTTAAGGGAGACTAGACTTGAGCAGTTCTTC.

The chain joins TRBV19 to TRBJ1-3, with D uncertain. Germline loops: CDR1 LNHDA, CDR2 SQIVND (reference sequence). The CDR3 totals 15 residues. The ends were cut back, 6 bases at V and 0 bases at J, with 12 bases in the middle. DNA for the CDR3: TGTGCCAGTAGAAGGCTGGCCTACTCTGGAAACACCATATATTTT. Its translation: CASRRLAYSGNTIYF.

The chain is built from TRBV11-2 and TRBJ2-7, with no clear D. The V gene lost 4 bases and the J gene lost 3 bases, with 10 bases spanning the gap. CDR3 length: 13 amino acids. Per the germline V gene, CDR1 is SGHAT and CDR2 is FQNNGV. CDR3 region: CASSSNSIYEQYF. The CDR3 DNA is TGTGCCAGCAGCTCAAATAGCATCTACGAGCAGTACTTC. Full variable domain (remainder filled in from reference TRBV11-2 and TRBJ2-7): EAGVAQSPRYKIIEKRQSVAFWCNPISGHATLYWYQQILGQGPKLLIQFQNNGVVDDSQLPKDRFSAERLKGVDSTLKIQPAKLEDSAVYLCASSSNSIYEQYFGPGTRLTVT.